These 25 T cell receptor beta chains came from one sample sequenced in a study of T cell responses to AZD1222 COVID-19 vaccine. Here immunoSEQ multiplex PCR was the method, and the copy in TCRdb shows in-frame clones only, minus some. This table holds 95,000 to 150,000 clones, 88% found once. The input for sequencing was peripheral blood, taken on day 0 of AZD1222 vaccination. Receptors originate from an adult in good health.

This sequence joins TRBV5-6 and TRBJ1-1; D is unresolved. The CDR3 is made up of 12 amino acids. Germline V gene sequence: CDR1 SGHDT, CDR2 YYEEEE. V lost 3 bases and J 5 bases, leaving 8 bases between the germline ends. DNA for the CDR3: TGTGCCAGCAGCTCGGGAGGGACTGAAGCTTTCTTT. This codes for CASSSGGTEAFF. Variable domain in full (rest from reference TRBV5-6 and TRBJ1-1): DAGVTQSPTHLIKTRGQQVTLRCSPKSGHDTVSWYQQALGQGPQFIFQYYEEEERQRGNFPDRFSGHQFPNYSSELNVNALLLGDSALYLCASSSGGTEAFFGQGTRLTVV.

The genes are TRBV5-6 and TRBJ2-7; D unresolved. V was cut by 2 bases and J by 1 base, with 7 bases left in between. From germline, CDR1 is SGHDT and CDR2 YYEEEE. This CDR3 spans 13 amino acids. This CDR3 is CASSFVQSYEQYF. The DNA for the CDR3 is TGTGCCAGCAGCTTTGTCCAGTCCTACGAGCAGTACTTC.

A few counts support this clone. The rearrangement joins TRBV11-2 to TRBJ2-2, with D perhaps TRBD1 (5 bases). Trimming removed 4 bases at V and 0 bases at J, with 15 bases between. Germline CDR1 is SGHAT and CDR2 is FQNNGV. This CDR3 is 17 amino acids long. CDR3 in amino acids: CASSSNRILSNTGELFF. The CDR3 bases are TGTGCCAGCAGCTCGAACAGGATCCTTTCGAACACCGGGGAGCTGTTTTTT.

The chain is built from TRBV3-1 (or the pseudogene TRBV3-2) and TRBJ2-7; D gene unclear. The CDR3 runs 13 residues. V was cut by 0 bases and J by 6 bases, with 9 bases left in between. Germline loops: CDR1 LGHDT, CDR2 YNNKEL (reference sequence). CDR3 DNA sequence: TGTGCCAGCAGCCAAGATTGGAGCAGCGAGCAGTACTTC. The encoded protein is CASSQDWSSEQYF.

The CDR3 reads CASSLGTSGNSYEQYF. The CDR3 bases are TGTGCCAGCAGCCTGGGAACTAGCGGAAACTCCTACGAGCAGTACTTC. The V gene is TRBV11-1, the J gene TRBJ2-7; 8 nucleotides agree with TRBD2. This CDR3 contains 16 residues. Trimming at V came to 5 bases and at J to 0 bases, leaving 9 bases not matched to a gene. Germline CDR1 and CDR2: SGHAT and FQDESV (reference sequence).

This clone was detected only once. J is TRBJ2-1 and V is TRBV10-3; 12 bases fit TRBD2. The V gene's germline CDR1 is ENHRY and CDR2 SYGVKD. This CDR3 has 17 amino acids. After removal of 10 bases from V and 9 bases from J, the junction contained 19 bases not matched to a gene. The CDR3 reads CATTARTRTSGVGEQFF. As DNA, the CDR3 is TGTGCCACCACCGCCAGGACACGGACTAGCGGGGTCGGTGAGCAGTTCTTC.

The chain employs TRBV28 and TRBJ1-4; D call uncertain. V dropped 1 base and J dropped 0 bases, with 6 bases sitting between them. This CDR3 is built from 15 residues. Germline V lookup: CDR1 MDHEN, CDR2 SYDVKM. CDR3 DNA sequence: TGTGCCAGCAGTTTATACTTGGCAACTAATGAAAAACTGTTTTTT. Translation gives CASSLYLATNEKLFF.

The J gene is TRBJ2-7, the V gene TRBV28; D remains unclear. The CDR3 loop spans 14 amino acids. Looked up from germline, CDR1 is MDHEN and CDR2 is SYDVKM. V lost 6 bases to trimming and J lost 7 bases, with 19 bases between them. The CDR3 DNA sequence: TGTGCCAGCAGCGTTGGCACACTGGGGATGGAGCAGTACTTC. Translated: CASSVGTLGMEQYF.

The chain is built from TRBV5-1 and TRBJ2-1; TRBD1 is a possible D gene (6 bases). The CDR3 length is 15 residues. Trimming left V 0 bases short and J 1 base short, with 8 bases between. Germline V gene lookup returns CDR1 SGHRS and CDR2 YFSETQ. CDR3 coding DNA: TGCGCCAGCAGCTTGGTTCAGGGGTCCTACAATGAGCAGTTCTTC. The encoded protein is CASSLVQGSYNEQFF.

The chain's CDR3 is CATSEDRGSNQPQHF. CDR3 coding DNA: TGTGCCACCAGTGAGGACAGGGGTAGCAATCAGCCCCAGCATTTT. The rearrangement uses TRBV24-1 and TRBJ1-5; 9 bases agree with TRBD1. CDR1 is KGHDR and CDR2 is SFDVKD in the germline V gene. With V trimmed by 4 bases and J by 0 bases, 0 bases remained unmatched. This CDR3 contains 15 residues.

This chain connects TRBV9 to TRBJ1-4; D gene unclear. Germline V gene data show CDR1 as SGDLS and CDR2 as YYNGEE. V was shortened by 4 bases and J by 8 bases, with 27 bases between the two germline ends. The CDR3 consists of 18 residues. CDR3 nucleotides: TGTGCCAGCAGCCCCCGGGCCACCATAGCCTCGGAGGTCGAAAAACTGTTTTTT. Its translation is CASSPRATIASEVEKLFF.

The chain is built from TRBV7-2 and TRBJ1-6, with D possibly being TRBD1 (5 bases). The germline CDR1 and CDR2 sequences are SGHTA and FQGNSA. The CDR3 totals 15 residues. The germline V and J ends were trimmed by 2 bases and 9 bases, with 14 bases remaining between them. CDR3 amino acids: CASSLNQQGSSPLHF. The CDR3, as DNA: TGTGCCAGCAGCTTAAACCAGCAGGGAAGTTCACCCCTCCACTTT.

The CDR3 nucleotides read TGTGCCAGCAGCTTGCCAGGGTGGGCAGCTTACAATGAGCAGTTCTTC. Translated: CASSLPGWAAYNEQFF. This chain joins TRBV5-6 and TRBJ2-1; a weak D match, TRBD1 (5 bases). The CDR3 sequence is 16 residues long. CDR1 is SGHDT and CDR2 is YYEEEE in the germline V gene. Deletions cut 1 base from V and 4 bases from J, with 15 bases between.

The chain employs TRBV4-1 and TRBJ1-3; D is unresolved. Trimming shortened V by 0 bases and J by 0 bases, and 12 bases separated the two germline ends. Germline V gene data show CDR1 as MGHRA and CDR2 as YSYEKL. The CDR3 has 17 residues. CDR3 DNA: TGCGCCAGCAGCCAAGAGATCCAACCACGCTCTGGAAACACCATATATTTT. It yields the protein CASSQEIQPRSGNTIYF.

The chain carries TRBV5-1 and TRBJ1-2; possible D gene TRBD1, 5 bases. This CDR3 spans 14 amino acids. CDR1 is SGHRS, CDR2 YFSETQ, per germline. Trimming stripped 5 bases from V and 0 bases from J, with 11 bases between. In DNA, the CDR3 is TGCGCCAGCAGGGCAGGGACTGCTAACTATGGCTACACCTTC. Its protein is CASRAGTANYGYTF.

V and J are TRBV7-9 and TRBJ2-1, with 7 bases that match TRBD1. With V trimmed by 3 bases and J by 0 bases, 2 bases remained unmatched. This CDR3 is built from 15 residues. Germline-derived CDR1 and CDR2 are SEHNR and FQNEAQ (reference sequence). The CDR3 reads CASSFGTVSYNEQFF. The DNA for the CDR3 is TGTGCCAGCAGCTTCGGGACAGTCTCCTACAATGAGCAGTTCTTC.

This sequence joins TRBV20-1 and TRBJ1-4; D is unclear. Germline V gene sequence: CDR1 DFQATT, CDR2 SNEGSKA (reference sequence). The germline V and J ends were trimmed by 3 bases and 5 bases, with 10 bases remaining between them. CDR3 length: 13 amino acids. CDR3 coding DNA: TGCAGTGCTAGTGGCGGGGTCAATGAAAAACTGTTTTTT. Encoded protein: CSASGGVNEKLFF.

The V gene is TRBV5-1, the J gene TRBJ2-3; 7 bases are a match to TRBD1. The germline V gene encodes CDR1 SGHRS and CDR2 YFSETQ. CDR3 length: 14 amino acids. V dropped 7 bases and J dropped 2; count of bases not matched to a gene: 7. CDR3 nucleotides: TGCGCCAGCGGGACGGACAGGATCACAGATACGCAGTATTTT. Translating it yields CASGTDRITDTQYF.

The V call is TRBV28, the J call TRBJ1-2; D possibly corresponds to TRBD1 (6 bases). Trimming took 2 bases from V and 8 from J, leaving 15 bases between them. Looked up from germline, CDR1 is MDHEN and CDR2 is SYDVKM. CDR3 length: 14 amino acids. CDR3 residues: CASSLGGAEGGYTF. As DNA, the CDR3 is TGTGCCAGCAGTTTAGGGGGGGCCGAGGGCGGCTACACCTTC.

This rearrangement joins TRBV21-1 to TRBJ1-2; the table's D call of TRBD1 was not tested on the DNA. TRBV21-1 is a listed pseudogene. The length of the CDR3 is 15 residues. CDR3 DNA sequence: TGTGCCAGCGTACCAGGACAGGGGGCCTTCTATGGCTACACCTTC. It specifies CASVPGQGAFYGYTF.

The rearrangement links TRBV10-3 to TRBJ1-2, with a possible D match to TRBD1 (6 bases). The CDR3 is 14 residues long. Trimming took 6 bases from V and 4 from J, leaving 15 bases between them. In germline, CDR1 is ENHRY, CDR2 SYGVKD. CDR3 protein: CAIRAEGGAYGYTF. The CDR3 DNA sequence: TGTGCCATCAGGGCGGAAGGGGGGGCCTATGGCTACACCTTC.

The V and J genes are TRBV2 and TRBJ1-2; tentative D call: TRBD1 (5 bases). The ends were cut back, 6 bases at V and 4 bases at J, with 12 bases in the middle. The CDR3 consists of 13 residues. Germline V CDR1 and CDR2: SNHLY, FYNNEI. Here the CDR3 DNA reads TGTGCCAGCAGCCTAGGGGAGGGCTATGGCTACACCTTC. Amino acids: CASSLGEGYGYTF.

V usage is TRBV6-2 or TRBV6-3 and J usage is TRBJ2-5; D call uncertain. There are 12 residues in the CDR3. CDR1 is MNHEY and CDR2 is SVGEGT in the germline V gene. The V end was cut by 5 bases, the J end by 4 bases, with 8 bases between. For the CDR3, the DNA is TGTGCCAGCAGTACCCTCCGAGAGACCCAGTACTTC. Translating gives CASSTLRETQYF.

In nucleotides, the CDR3 is TGTGCCAGCAGCAGCACGGGACAGGGGGACACTGAAGCTTTCTTT. Translated, it gives CASSSTGQGDTEAFF. V and J are TRBV5-8 and TRBJ1-1, with 11 bases identical to TRBD1. This CDR3 has 15 residues. Trimming took 4 bases from V and 3 from J; bases not matched to a gene: 5. Germline CDR1 and CDR2: SGHTS and YDEGEE.

This chain links TRBV18 with TRBJ1-1; D uncertain. This CDR3 is built from 14 residues. V was clipped by 5 bases and J by 0 bases, with 10 bases between them. Per the germline V gene, CDR1 is KGHSH and CDR2 is LQKENI. CDR3 nucleotide sequence: TGTGCCAGCTCATTGTACGGAATGAACACTGAAGCTTTCTTT. This gives the protein CASSLYGMNTEAFF.